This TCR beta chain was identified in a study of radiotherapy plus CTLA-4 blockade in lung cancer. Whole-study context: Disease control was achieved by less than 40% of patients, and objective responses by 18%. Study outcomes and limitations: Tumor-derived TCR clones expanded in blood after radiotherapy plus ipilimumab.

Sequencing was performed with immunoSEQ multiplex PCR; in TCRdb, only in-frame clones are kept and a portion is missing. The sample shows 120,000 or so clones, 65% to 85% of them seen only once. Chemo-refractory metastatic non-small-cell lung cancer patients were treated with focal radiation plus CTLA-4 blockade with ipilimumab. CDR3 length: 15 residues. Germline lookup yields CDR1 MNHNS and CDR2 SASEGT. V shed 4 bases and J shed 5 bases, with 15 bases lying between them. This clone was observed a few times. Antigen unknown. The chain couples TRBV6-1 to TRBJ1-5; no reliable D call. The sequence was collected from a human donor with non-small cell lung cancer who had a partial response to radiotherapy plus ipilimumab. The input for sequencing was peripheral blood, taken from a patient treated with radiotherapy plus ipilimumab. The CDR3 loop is CASSVQRAKDQPQHF. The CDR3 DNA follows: TGTGCCAGCAGTGTACAGCGGGCGAAAGATCAGCCCCAGCATTTT.